This T cell receptor (beta chain) derives from a study of T-cell reconstitution after alpha-beta-depleted transplantation in children (dated by TCRdb to 2016 to 2017). Concerning the study at large: The study quantitatively tracked T-cell immune reconstitution after TCRalphabeta/CD19-depleted allogeneic hematopoietic cell transplantation in children using TCR repertoire profiling.

The cysteine opens and the phenylalanine closes a CDR3 of 16 amino acids. Only CDR3 DNA remains: 48 bases, in frame from the first base. Trimming at the junction amounts to 0 bases on V and 4 bases on J, and the germline ends lie 15 bases apart. The germline V gene gives CDR1 as LGHNA and CDR2 as YNFKEQ. This clonotype was observed many times. Its antigen remains unidentified. No clone much larger than this one lies a single base away; base qualities are absent. Libraries were constructed by PCR. TCRdb records Illumina HiSeq 2500 as the sequencer. TCR libraries were prepared with molecular barcoding, using unique molecular identifiers to normalize TCRbeta repertoire quantification. Starting from the raw public reads, TCRdb applied fastp trimming at Q25, assembled clones with MiXCR and retained in-frame beta chains. Rows merge per CDR3 protein into single entries with the most common DNA and genes. Within this sample are some 390,000 distinct CDR3 sequences, with around 21% of them counted one time only. The ten largest clones represent approximately 3.8% of the sample.

The origin of this receptor is a human donor who donated a stem cell graft to a child with acute myeloid leukemia. The sequences come from PBMCs from the stem cell graft donor, collected from the stem cell graft. The V and J segments used are TRBV4-2 and TRBJ1-1, with no confident D gene call. CDR3 loop: CASSQDWDPRGTEAFF. The DNA sequence follows: TGTGCCAGCAGCCAAGATTGGGATCCGCGAGGCACTGAAGCTTTCTTT.